These 25 T cell receptor beta chains were all obtained from the same sample, sequenced in a study of blood T cell repertoires in COVID-19. Profiled with immunoSEQ multiplex PCR; TCRdb holds only in-frame clones, not every one. The sample lists 150,000 to 180,000 clones; roughly 84% were seen once. Sequencing input: peripheral blood. These receptors came from a woman between 55 and 75 years old with COVID-19, enrolled during active disease.

This chain uses TRBV12-5 with TRBJ2-3; perhaps TRBD1 as D (6 bases). V dropped 0 bases and J dropped 2 bases, with 12 bases sitting between them. The CDR3 has 16 residues. Germline V CDR1 and CDR2: LGHNT, FRNRAP. CDR3 DNA: TGTGCTAGTGGTTTGGTACTAAGGGGGAACACAGATACGCAGTATTTT. This sequence encodes CASGLVLRGNTDTQYF.

The V and J genes are TRBV7-2 and TRBJ1-6; the D gene is possibly TRBD1 (6 bases). This CDR3 is built from 14 residues. Per germline, CDR1 SGHTA and CDR2 FQGNSA. Trimming left V 3 bases short and J 7 bases short, with 10 bases between. In DNA form, the CDR3 reads TGTGCCAGCAGCTTGTCAGGGGCAAATTCACCCCTCCACTTT. Its protein product is CASSLSGANSPLHF.

The chain is built from TRBV27 and TRBJ1-3; 9 positions match TRBD1. CDR3 length: 19 residues. Trimming at V came to 2 bases and at J to 3 bases, leaving 14 bases not matched to a gene. CDR1 MNHEY and CDR2 SMNVEV come from the germline V gene (reference sequence). CDR3 in DNA: TGTGCCAGCAGTTTAACCCCCCTCCCCCCGACAGGGGGTGGAAACACCATATATTTT. It is translated as CASSLTPLPPTGGGNTIYF.

The chain joins TRBV6-4 to TRBJ1-1; D is possibly TRBD1 (6 bases). V was shortened by 5 bases and J by 4 bases, with 11 bases between the two germline ends. Germline loops: CDR1 MRHNA, CDR2 SNTAGT. This CDR3 spans 13 amino acids. The CDR3 loop is CASSSGVSTEAFF. CDR3 bases: TGTGCCAGCAGTTCAGGGGTTAGCACTGAAGCTTTCTTT.

The V call is TRBV19, the J call TRBJ1-5; D possibly corresponds to TRBD1 (5 bases). The germline V gene has CDR1 LNHDA and CDR2 SQIVND (reference sequence). V shed 2 bases and J shed 1 base, with 9 bases lying between them. CDR3 length: 15 residues. CDR3 region: CASSISSGSNQPQHF. The CDR3 DNA sequence: TGTGCCAGTAGTATAAGCTCAGGGAGCAATCAGCCCCAGCATTTT.

This clone appeared a few times. The V and J genes are TRBV7-6 and TRBJ1-4, with 8 bases matching TRBD1. The CDR3 runs 16 residues. Germline V gene data show CDR1 as SGHVS and CDR2 as FNYEAQ. Trimming cost V 2 bases and J 1 base; bases outside gene matches: 3. The CDR3 DNA sequence: TGTGCCAGCAGCTTACAACAGGGGGTAACTAATGAAAAACTGTTTTTT. Translated, it gives CASSLQQGVTNEKLFF. Combining the CDR3 with reference TRBV7-6 and TRBJ1-4 gives the whole variable domain GAGVSQSPRYKVTKRGQDVALRCDPISGHVSLYWYRQALGQGPEFLTYFNYEAQQDKSGLPNDRFSAERPEGSISTLTIQRTEQRDSAMYRCASSLQQGVTNEKLFFGSGTQLSVL.

This clone has more than one count but fewer than ten. The rearrangement uses TRBV12-5 and TRBJ1-4; the match to TRBD1 covers 9 bases. Per germline, CDR1 LGHNT and CDR2 FRNRAP. Losses at the gene ends were 4 bases for V and 8 bases for J; bases not matched to a gene: 5. This CDR3 spans 14 amino acids. CDR3 loop: CASGWTGVREKLFF. For the CDR3, the DNA is TGTGCTAGTGGTTGGACAGGGGTTAGAGAAAAACTGTTTTTT.

This chain links TRBV5-1 with TRBJ1-4; possible D gene TRBD1, 5 bases. This CDR3 region has 16 residues. Trimming removed 0 bases from V and 7 bases from J, with 16 bases in between. Per germline, CDR1 SGHRS and CDR2 YFSETQ. The CDR3 region has the DNA TGCGCCAGCAGCTTGGACGTCGGAGGGGAGAGTGAAAAACTGTTTTTT. Protein: CASSLDVGGESEKLFF.

The table lists this clone with a few counts. The chain joins TRBV7-9 to TRBJ1-1, with 7 bases that match TRBD1. Germline lookup yields CDR1 SEHNR and CDR2 FQNEAQ (reference sequence). CDR3 length: 16 amino acids. Unmatched junction bases numbered 5, after V lost 1 base and J lost 0 bases. The CDR3 DNA reads TGTGCCAGCAGCTTAGGAGGGGGCACAATGAACACTGAAGCTTTCTTT. Protein: CASSLGGGTMNTEAFF.

V gene TRBV7-6 combines with J gene TRBJ2-1; 13 bases fit TRBD2. In germline, CDR1 is SGHVS, CDR2 FNYEAQ. The CDR3 spans 17 residues. The J segment lost 4 bases and the V segment lost 5 bases, leaving 8 bases of the junction unmatched. CDR3 sequence (DNA): TGTGCCAGCAGCCAAGATGGGACTAGCGGGGCTTACAATGAGCAGTTCTTC. Its protein is CASSQDGTSGAYNEQFF.

The chain carries TRBV19 and TRBJ1-2; 9 nucleotides line up with TRBD1. The CDR3 is made up of 16 amino acids. Germline CDR1 and CDR2: LNHDA and SQIVND (reference sequence). V gave up 5 bases and J gave up 8 bases; unmatched junction bases: 15. The chain's CDR3 is CASSQETGGSNRGYTF. The CDR3 bases are TGTGCCAGTAGTCAAGAGACAGGGGGAAGTAACAGGGGCTACACCTTC.

V usage is TRBV5-1 and J usage is TRBJ1-6; no clear D. Germline V lookup: CDR1 SGHRS, CDR2 YFSETQ. The V end lost 0 bases, the J end lost 5 bases, and 9 bases lay between the germline ends. The CDR3 runs to 15 residues. CDR3 sequence: CASSLGREDNSPLHF. The CDR3 DNA sequence: TGCGCCAGCAGCTTGGGAAGGGAGGATAATTCACCCCTCCACTTT.

This clone was found many times. The rearrangement uses TRBV28 and TRBJ2-7, with 10 positions matching TRBD1. The junction had 10 bases not matched to a gene; V was cut back by 6 bases and J by 5 bases. The CDR3 loop spans 15 amino acids. Germline assignment: CDR1 MDHEN and CDR2 SYDVKM. CDR3 nucleotides: TGTGCCAGCAGGGCCGGGACAGGGGCGTTTCACGAGCAGTACTTC. It encodes CASRAGTGAFHEQYF. Full variable domain (rest looked up from reference TRBV28 and TRBJ2-7): DVKVTQSSRYLVKRTGEKVFLECVQDMDHENMFWYRQDPGLGLRLIYFSYDVKMKEKGDIPEGYSVSREKKERFSLILESASTNQTSMYLCASRAGTGAFHEQYFGPGTRLTVT.

The rearrangement joins TRBV19 to TRBJ1-6; 10 bases match TRBD1. After removal of 4 bases from V and 6 bases from J, the junction contained 6 bases not matched to a gene. This CDR3 comprises 16 residues. Germline CDR1 is LNHDA and CDR2 is SQIVND (reference sequence). CDR3 nucleotide sequence: TGTGCCAGTAGTAGCGAGGACAGGGGGAGTAATTCACCCCTCCACTTT. Translated, it gives CASSSEDRGSNSPLHF.

The CDR3 bases are TGTGCCAGCAGCTTAGATGCAGGAACCATCTCTGGAAACACCATATATTTT. This translates into CASSLDAGTISGNTIYF. The chain combines TRBV11-2 with TRBJ1-3; D remains ambiguous. V lost 0 bases to trimming and J lost 0 bases, with 12 bases between them. This CDR3 region has 17 residues. Germline V CDR1 and CDR2: SGHAT, FQNNGV. The entire variable domain, with the rest obtained from reference TRBV11-2 and TRBJ1-3, is as follows: EAGVAQSPRYKIIEKRQSVAFWCNPISGHATLYWYQQILGQGPKLLIQFQNNGVVDDSQLPKDRFSAERLKGVDSTLKIQPAKLEDSAVYLCASSLDAGTISGNTIYFGEGSWLTVV.

The V gene is TRBV12-5, the J gene TRBJ2-2, with unresolved D. The V and J ends lost 6 bases and 4 bases respectively, with 9 bases between them. Germline V gene data show CDR1 as LGHNT and CDR2 as FRNRAP. The CDR3 length is 13 residues. CDR3 residues: CASGVLFTGELFF. CDR3 sequence (DNA): TGTGCTAGTGGCGTCCTTTTCACCGGGGAGCTGTTTTTT.

The chain couples TRBV11-2 to TRBJ2-2, with TRBD1 matching over 7 bases. The junction had 6 bases not matched to a gene; V was cut back by 4 bases and J by 7 bases. The CDR3 consists of 14 residues. CDR1 is SGHAT, CDR2 FQNNGV, per germline. As DNA, the CDR3 is TGTGCCAGCAGCTCCTTGACAGGGCGCGGGGAGCTGTTTTTT. This gives the protein CASSSLTGRGELFF.

The chain recombines TRBV7-9 with TRBJ2-5; D possibly corresponds to TRBD1 (6 bases). CDR3 length: 15 amino acids. The germline gives CDR1 SEHNR, CDR2 FQNEAQ (reference sequence). V lost 2 bases to trimming and J lost 1 base, with 11 bases between them. CDR3: CASSLRTASQETQYF. CDR3 bases: TGTGCCAGCAGCTTAAGGACAGCCTCCCAAGAGACCCAGTACTTC.

This clone was observed a handful of times. The chain carries TRBV10-1 and TRBJ1-6, with D unclear. This CDR3 region has 11 residues. Germline lookup yields CDR1 WNHNN and CDR2 SYGVQD (reference sequence). V was shortened by 3 bases and J by 14 bases, with 8 bases between the two germline ends. CDR3 residues: CASSDGQALHF. CDR3 bases: TGCGCCAGCAGTGATGGGCAGGCCCTCCACTTT.

The chain uses TRBV5-5 and TRBJ1-1, with 8 positions matching TRBD1. V dropped 5 bases and J dropped 0; count of bases not matched to a gene: 9. The CDR3 has 16 amino acids. Per germline, CDR1 SGHKS and CDR2 YYEKEE (reference sequence). This CDR3 is CASRTTGTGMNTEAFF. The CDR3 DNA reads TGTGCCAGCAGAACAACCGGGACAGGAATGAACACTGAAGCTTTCTTT.

The genes are TRBV7-3 and TRBJ2-1, with 15 bases fitting TRBD2. CDR1 is SGHTA, CDR2 FQGTGA, per germline. J gave up 7 bases and V 4 bases, and 2 bases lay outside the gene matches. The CDR3 totals 15 residues. The CDR3 sequence is CASSWTSGGANEQFF. The CDR3, as DNA: TGTGCCAGCAGCTGGACTAGCGGGGGGGCGAATGAGCAGTTCTTC.

The rearrangement uses TRBV3-1 (or the pseudogene TRBV3-2) and TRBJ2-5; no clear D. The V and J ends lost 4 bases and 2 bases respectively, with 11 bases between them. Germline CDR1 LGHDT, CDR2 YNNKEL (reference sequence). This CDR3 region has 14 residues. As DNA, the CDR3 is TGTGCCAGCAGCCGCCTCGAGCTTCAAGAGACCCAGTACTTC. It is translated as CASSRLELQETQYF.

The chain has TRBV5-5 and TRBJ2-5; D possibly corresponds to TRBD2 (6 bases). The V end was cut by 4 bases, the J end by 0 bases, with 7 bases between. Germline assignment: CDR1 SGHKS and CDR2 YYEKEE (reference sequence). CDR3 length equals 13 residues. CDR3 in amino acids: CASSRDYQETQYF. The CDR3 DNA follows: TGTGCCAGCAGCAGGGACTACCAAGAGACCCAGTACTTC.

This chain links TRBV3-1 (or the pseudogene TRBV3-2) with TRBJ1-6; a weak D match, TRBD1 (5 bases). Trimming removed 4 bases at V and 7 bases at J, with 14 bases between. CDR1 is LGHDT, CDR2 YNNKEL, per germline (reference sequence). This CDR3 has 15 residues. The CDR3 DNA reads as TGTGCCAGCAGCCCCGGGTGGGGCGTCAATTCACCCCTCCACTTT. Encoded protein: CASSPGWGVNSPLHF.

On this clone itself: Other DNA variants within this sample encode the same CDR3. The chain recombines TRBV12-3 or TRBV12-4 with TRBJ1-1, with a tentative D call TRBD1 (5 bases). Trimming removed 8 bases from V and 4 bases from J, with 11 bases in between. The CDR3 consists of 12 residues. The CDR3 DNA follows: TGTGCCAGCCGCCCGGGGGGCACTGAAGCTTTCTTT. It translates to CASRPGGTEAFF.